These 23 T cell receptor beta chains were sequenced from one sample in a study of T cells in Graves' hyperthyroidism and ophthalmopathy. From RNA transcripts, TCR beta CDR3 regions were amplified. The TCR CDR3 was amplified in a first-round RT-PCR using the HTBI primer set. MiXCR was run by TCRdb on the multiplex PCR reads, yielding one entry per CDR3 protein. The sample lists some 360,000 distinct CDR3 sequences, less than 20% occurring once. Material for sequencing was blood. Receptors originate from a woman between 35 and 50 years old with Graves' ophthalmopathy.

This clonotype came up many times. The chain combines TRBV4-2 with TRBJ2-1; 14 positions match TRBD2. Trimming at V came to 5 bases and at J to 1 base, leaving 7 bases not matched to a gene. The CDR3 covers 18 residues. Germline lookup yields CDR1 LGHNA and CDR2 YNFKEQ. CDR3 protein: CASSAGTSGSRSYNEQFF. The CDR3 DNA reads TGTGCCAGCAGCGCCGGGACTAGCGGGAGTAGGTCCTACAATGAGCAGTTCTTC.

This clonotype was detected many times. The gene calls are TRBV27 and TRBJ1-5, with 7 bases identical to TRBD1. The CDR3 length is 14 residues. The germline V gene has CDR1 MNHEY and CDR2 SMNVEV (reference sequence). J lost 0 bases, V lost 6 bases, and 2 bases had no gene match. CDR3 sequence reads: CASRRQGSNQPQHF. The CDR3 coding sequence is TGTGCCAGCAGACGACAGGGTAGCAATCAGCCCCAGCATTTT.

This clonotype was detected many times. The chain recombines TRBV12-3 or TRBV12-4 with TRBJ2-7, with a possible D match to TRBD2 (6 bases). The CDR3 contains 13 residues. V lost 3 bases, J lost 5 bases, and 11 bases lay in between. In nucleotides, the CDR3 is TGTGCCAGCAGTTTGGGGGGAGTCAACGAGCAGTACTTC. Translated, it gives CASSLGGVNEQYF.

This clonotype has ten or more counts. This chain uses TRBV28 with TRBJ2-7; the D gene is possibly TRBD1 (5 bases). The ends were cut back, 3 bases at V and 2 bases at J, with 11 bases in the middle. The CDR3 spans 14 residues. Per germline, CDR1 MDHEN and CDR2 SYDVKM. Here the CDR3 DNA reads TGTGCCAGCAGTTTTAGGGGCAGTACCTACGAGCAGTACTTC. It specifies CASSFRGSTYEQYF.

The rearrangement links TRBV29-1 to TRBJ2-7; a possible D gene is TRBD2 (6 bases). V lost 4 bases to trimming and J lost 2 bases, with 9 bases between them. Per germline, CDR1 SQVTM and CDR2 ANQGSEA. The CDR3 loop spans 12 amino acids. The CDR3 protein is CSVGAGTYEQYF. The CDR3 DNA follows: TGCAGCGTTGGGGCGGGGACCTACGAGCAGTACTTC.

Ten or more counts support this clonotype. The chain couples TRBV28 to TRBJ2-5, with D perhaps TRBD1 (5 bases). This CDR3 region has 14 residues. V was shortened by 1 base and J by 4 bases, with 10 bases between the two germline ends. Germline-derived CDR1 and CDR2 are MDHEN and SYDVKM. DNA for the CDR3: TGTGCCAGCAGTTTATCTCCAGGGTCAGAGACCCAGTACTTC. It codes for CASSLSPGSETQYF.

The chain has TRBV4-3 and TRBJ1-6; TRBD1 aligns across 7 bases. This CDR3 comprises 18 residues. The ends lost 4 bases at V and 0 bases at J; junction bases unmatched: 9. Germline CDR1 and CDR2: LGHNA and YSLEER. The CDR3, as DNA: TGCGCCAGCAGCCCAGGACAGGAGGGTAGCTCCTATAATTCACCCCTCCACTTT. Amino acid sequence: CASSPGQEGSSYNSPLHF.

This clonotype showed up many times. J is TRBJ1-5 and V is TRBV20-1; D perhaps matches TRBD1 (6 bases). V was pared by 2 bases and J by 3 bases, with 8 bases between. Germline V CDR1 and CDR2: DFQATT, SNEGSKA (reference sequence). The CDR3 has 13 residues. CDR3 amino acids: CSARRTDNQPQHF. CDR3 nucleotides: TGCAGTGCTAGACGGACAGACAATCAGCCCCAGCATTTT.

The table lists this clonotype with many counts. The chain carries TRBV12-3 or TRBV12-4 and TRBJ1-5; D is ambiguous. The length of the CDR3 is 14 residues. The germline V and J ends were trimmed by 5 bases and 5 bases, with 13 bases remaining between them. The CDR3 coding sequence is TGTGCCAGCAGTAGAGATGGTATTGATCAGCCCCAGCATTTT. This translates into CASSRDGIDQPQHF.

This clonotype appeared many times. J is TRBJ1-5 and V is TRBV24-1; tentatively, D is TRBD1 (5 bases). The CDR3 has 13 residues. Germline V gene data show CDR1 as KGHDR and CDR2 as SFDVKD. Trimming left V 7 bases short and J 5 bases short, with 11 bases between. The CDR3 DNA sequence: TGTGCCACCAGCGGGGGTGCGTATCAGCCCCAGCATTTT. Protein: CATSGGAYQPQHF.

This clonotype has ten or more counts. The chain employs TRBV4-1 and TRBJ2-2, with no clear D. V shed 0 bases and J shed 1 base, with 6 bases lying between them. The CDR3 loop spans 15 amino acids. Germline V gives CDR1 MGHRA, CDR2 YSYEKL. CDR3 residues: CASSQDKVNTGELFF. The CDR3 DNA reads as TGCGCCAGCAGCCAAGATAAAGTGAACACCGGGGAGCTGTTTTTT.

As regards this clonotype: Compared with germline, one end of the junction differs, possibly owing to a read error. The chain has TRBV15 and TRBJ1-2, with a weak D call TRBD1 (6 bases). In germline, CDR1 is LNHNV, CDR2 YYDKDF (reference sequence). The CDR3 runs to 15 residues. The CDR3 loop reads CATSRAVRGGYGYIF. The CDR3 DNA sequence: TGTGCCACCAGCAGGGCAGTCAGGGGAGGCTATGGCTACATCTTC.

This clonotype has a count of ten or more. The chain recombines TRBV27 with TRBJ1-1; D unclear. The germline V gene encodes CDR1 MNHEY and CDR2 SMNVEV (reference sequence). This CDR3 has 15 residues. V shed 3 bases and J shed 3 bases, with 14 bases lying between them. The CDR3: CASSLAAMGYTEAFF. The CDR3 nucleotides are TGTGCCAGCAGTTTGGCAGCGATGGGATACACTGAAGCTTTCTTT.

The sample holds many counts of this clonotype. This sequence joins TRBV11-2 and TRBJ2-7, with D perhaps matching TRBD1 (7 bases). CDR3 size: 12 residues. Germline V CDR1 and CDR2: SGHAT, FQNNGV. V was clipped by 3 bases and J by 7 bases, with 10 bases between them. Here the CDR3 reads CASSLTGREQYF. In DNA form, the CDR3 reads TGTGCCAGCAGCTTGACAGGGAGGGAGCAGTACTTC.

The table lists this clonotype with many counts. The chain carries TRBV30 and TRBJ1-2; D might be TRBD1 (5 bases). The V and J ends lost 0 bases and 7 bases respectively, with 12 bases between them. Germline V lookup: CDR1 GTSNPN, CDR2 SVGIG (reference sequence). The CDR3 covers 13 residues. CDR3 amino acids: CAWSVGDGVGYTF. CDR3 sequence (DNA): TGTGCCTGGAGTGTAGGGGACGGTGTTGGCTACACCTTC.

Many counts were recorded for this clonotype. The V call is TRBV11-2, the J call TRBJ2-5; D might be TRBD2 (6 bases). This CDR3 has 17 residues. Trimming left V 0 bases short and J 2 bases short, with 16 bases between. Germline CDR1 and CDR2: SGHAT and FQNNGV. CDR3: CASSLDPGVREQETQYF. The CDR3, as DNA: TGTGCCAGCAGCTTAGATCCGGGGGTAAGGGAACAAGAGACCCAGTACTTC.

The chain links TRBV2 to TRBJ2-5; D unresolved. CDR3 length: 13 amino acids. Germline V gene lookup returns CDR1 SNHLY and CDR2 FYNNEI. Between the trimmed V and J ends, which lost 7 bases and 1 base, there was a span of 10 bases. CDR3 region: CASILVAQETQYF. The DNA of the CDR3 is TGTGCCAGCATCCTCGTAGCCCAAGAGACCCAGTACTTC.

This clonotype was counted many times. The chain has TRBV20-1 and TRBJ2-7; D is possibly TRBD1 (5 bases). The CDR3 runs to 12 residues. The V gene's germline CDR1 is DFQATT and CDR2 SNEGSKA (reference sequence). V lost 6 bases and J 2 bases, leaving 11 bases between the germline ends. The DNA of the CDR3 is TGCAGTGCCCCACCGGACACCTACGAGCAGTACTTC. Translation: CSAPPDTYEQYF.

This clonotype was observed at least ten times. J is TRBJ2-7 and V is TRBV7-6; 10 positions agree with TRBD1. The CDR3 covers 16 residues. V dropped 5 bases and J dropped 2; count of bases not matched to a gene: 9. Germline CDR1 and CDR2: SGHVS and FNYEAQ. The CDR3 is CASSQGRGQGTYEQYF. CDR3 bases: TGTGCCAGCAGCCAAGGGCGGGGACAGGGGACCTACGAGCAGTACTTC. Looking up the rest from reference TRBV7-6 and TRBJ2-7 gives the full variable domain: GAGVSQSPRYKVTKRGQDVALRCDPISGHVSLYWYRQALGQGPEFLTYFNYEAQQDKSGLPNDRFSAERPEGSISTLTIQRTEQRDSAMYRCASSQGRGQGTYEQYFGPGTRLTVT.

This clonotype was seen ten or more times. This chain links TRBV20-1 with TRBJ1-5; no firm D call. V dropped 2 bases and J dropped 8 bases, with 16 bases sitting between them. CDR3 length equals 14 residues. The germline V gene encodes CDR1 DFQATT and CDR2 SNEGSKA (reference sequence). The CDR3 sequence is CSARTREGYEPQHF. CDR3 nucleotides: TGCAGTGCTAGAACCCGTGAGGGCTATGAGCCCCAGCATTTT.

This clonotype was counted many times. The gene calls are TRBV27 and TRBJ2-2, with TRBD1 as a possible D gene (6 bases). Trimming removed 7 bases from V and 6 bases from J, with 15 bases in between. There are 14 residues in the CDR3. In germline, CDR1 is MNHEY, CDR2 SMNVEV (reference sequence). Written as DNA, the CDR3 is TGTGCCAGCAAATTAACAGGGAGTGCCGGGGAGCTGTTTTTT. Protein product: CASKLTGSAGELFF.

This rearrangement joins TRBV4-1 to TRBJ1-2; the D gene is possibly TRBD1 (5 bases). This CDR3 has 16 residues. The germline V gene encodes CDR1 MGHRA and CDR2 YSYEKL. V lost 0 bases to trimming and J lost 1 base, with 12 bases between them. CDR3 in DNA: TGCGCCAGCAGCCAAGATGACCAGGGAATTAACTATGGCTACACCTTC. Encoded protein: CASSQDDQGINYGYTF.

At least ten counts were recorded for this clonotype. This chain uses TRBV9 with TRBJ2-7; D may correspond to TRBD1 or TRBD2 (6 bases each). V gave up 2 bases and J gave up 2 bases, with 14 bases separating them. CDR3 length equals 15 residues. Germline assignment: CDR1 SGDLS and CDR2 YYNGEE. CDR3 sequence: CASSVGGGRTYEQYF. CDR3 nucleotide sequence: TGTGCCAGCAGCGTGGGTGGGGGGCGGACCTACGAGCAGTACTTC.